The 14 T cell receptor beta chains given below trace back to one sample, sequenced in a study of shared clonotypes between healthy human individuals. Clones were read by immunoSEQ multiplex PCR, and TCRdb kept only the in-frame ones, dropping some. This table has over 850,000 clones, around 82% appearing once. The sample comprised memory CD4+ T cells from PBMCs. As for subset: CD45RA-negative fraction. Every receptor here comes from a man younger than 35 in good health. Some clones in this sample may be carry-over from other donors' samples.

The CDR3 DNA reads as TGTGCCAGCAGTGAAGCCCAGGGGCCCTCCTACGAGCAGTACTTC. Protein product: CASSEAQGPSYEQYF. The gene calls are TRBV6-1 and TRBJ2-7, with a possible D match to TRBD1 (6 bases). The V end was cut by 0 bases, the J end by 0 bases, with 9 bases between. From germline, CDR1 is MNHNS and CDR2 SASEGT. The CDR3 sequence is 15 residues long.

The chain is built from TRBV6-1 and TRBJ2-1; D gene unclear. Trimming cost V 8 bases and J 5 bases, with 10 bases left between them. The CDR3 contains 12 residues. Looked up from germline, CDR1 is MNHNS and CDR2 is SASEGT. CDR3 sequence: CASGLLDNEQFF. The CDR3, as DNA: TGTGCCAGCGGCCTATTAGACAATGAGCAGTTCTTC.

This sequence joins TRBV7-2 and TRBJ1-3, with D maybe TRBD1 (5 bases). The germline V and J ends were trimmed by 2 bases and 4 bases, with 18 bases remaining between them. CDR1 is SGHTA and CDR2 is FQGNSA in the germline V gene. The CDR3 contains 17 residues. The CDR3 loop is CASSLRIRGGEGNTIYF. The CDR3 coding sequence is TGTGCCAGCAGCTTACGAATCCGAGGAGGGGAGGGAAACACCATATATTTT.

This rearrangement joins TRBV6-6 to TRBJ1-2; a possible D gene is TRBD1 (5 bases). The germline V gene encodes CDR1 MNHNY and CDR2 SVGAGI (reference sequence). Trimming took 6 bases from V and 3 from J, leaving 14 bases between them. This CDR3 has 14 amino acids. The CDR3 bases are TGTGCCAGCAGCCCCGGGACGGTGTACTATGGCTACACCTTC. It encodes CASSPGTVYYGYTF.

Here the CDR3 DNA reads TGCGCCAGCAGCTTTGGAGACCCGAGCTCCTATGGCTACACCTTC. Amino acid sequence: CASSFGDPSSYGYTF. The rearrangement joins TRBV5-1 to TRBJ1-2, with unresolved D. The CDR3 contains 15 residues. The V end was cut by 2 bases, the J end by 4 bases, with 15 bases between. Germline V gene lookup returns CDR1 SGHRS and CDR2 YFSETQ.

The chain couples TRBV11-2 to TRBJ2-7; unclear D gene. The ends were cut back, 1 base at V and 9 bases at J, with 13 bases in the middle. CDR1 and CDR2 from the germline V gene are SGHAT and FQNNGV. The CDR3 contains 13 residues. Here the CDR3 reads CASSLGTTRSQYF. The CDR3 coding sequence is TGTGCCAGCAGCTTAGGCACCACGCGCTCGCAGTACTTC.

The chain's CDR3 is CASSLNPDSYEQYF. The DNA for the CDR3 is TGCGCCAGCAGCTTGAATCCGGATTCCTACGAGCAGTACTTC. The genes are TRBV5-1 and TRBJ2-7, with unresolved D. Deletions cut 1 base from V and 1 base from J, with 9 bases between. The V gene's germline CDR1 is SGHRS and CDR2 YFSETQ. CDR3 size: 14 residues.

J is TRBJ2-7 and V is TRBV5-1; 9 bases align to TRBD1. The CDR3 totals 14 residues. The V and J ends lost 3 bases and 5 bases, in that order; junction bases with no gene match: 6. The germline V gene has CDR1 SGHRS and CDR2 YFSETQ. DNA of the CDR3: TGCGCCAGCAGCTGGGGACAGGGACGGAACGAGCAGTACTTC. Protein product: CASSWGQGRNEQYF.

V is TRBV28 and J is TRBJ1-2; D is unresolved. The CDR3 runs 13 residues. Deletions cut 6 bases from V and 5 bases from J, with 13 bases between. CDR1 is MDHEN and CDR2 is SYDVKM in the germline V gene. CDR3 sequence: CASSPPVGYGYTF. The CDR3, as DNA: TGTGCCAGCAGCCCACCCGTCGGGTATGGCTACACCTTC.

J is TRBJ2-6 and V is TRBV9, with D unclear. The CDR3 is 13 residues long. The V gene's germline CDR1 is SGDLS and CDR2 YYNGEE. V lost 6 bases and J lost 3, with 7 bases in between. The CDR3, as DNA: TGTGCCAGCACCCGTATTGGGGCCAACGTCCTGACTTTC. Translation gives CASTRIGANVLTF.

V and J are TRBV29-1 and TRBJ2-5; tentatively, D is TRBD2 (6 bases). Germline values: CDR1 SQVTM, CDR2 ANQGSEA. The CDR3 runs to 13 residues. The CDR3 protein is CSGGWAGGETQYF. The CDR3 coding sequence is TGCAGTGGAGGATGGGCCGGGGGAGAGACCCAGTACTTC.

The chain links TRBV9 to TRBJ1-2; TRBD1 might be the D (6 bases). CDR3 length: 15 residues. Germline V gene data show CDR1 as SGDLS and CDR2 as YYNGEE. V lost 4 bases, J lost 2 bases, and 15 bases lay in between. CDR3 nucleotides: TGTGCCAGCAGCCCTGGACCCGACAGGAACTATGGCTACACCTTC. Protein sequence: CASSPGPDRNYGYTF.

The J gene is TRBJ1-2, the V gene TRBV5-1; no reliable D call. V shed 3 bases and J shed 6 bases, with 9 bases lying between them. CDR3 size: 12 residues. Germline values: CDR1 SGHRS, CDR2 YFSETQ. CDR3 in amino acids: CASSSTVNGYTF. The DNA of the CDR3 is TGCGCCAGCAGCTCTACGGTGAATGGCTACACCTTC.

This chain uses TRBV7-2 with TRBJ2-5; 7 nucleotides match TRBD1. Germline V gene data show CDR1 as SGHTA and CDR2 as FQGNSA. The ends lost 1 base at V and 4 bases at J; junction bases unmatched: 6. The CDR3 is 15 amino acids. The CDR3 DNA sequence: TGTGCCAGCAGCTTAGACAGGGGAAAGGGAGAGACCCAGTACTTC. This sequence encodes CASSLDRGKGETQYF.